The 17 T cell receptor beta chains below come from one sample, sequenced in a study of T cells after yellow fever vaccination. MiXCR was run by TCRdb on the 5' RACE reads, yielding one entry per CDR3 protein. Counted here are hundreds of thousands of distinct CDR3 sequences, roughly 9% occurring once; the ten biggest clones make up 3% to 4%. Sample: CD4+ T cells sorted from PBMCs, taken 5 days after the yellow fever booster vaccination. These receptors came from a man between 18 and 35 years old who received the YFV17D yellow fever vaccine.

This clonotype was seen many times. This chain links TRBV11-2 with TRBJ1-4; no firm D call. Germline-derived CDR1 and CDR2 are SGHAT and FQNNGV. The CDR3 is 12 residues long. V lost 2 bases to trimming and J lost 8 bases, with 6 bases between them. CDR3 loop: CASSLNREKLFF. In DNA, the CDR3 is TGTGCCAGCAGCTTAAATCGAGAAAAACTGTTTTTT. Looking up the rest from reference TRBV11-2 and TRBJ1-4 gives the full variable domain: EAGVAQSPRYKIIEKRQSVAFWCNPISGHATLYWYQQILGQGPKLLIQFQNNGVVDDSQLPKDRFSAERLKGVDSTLKIQPAKLEDSAVYLCASSLNREKLFFGSGTQLSVL.

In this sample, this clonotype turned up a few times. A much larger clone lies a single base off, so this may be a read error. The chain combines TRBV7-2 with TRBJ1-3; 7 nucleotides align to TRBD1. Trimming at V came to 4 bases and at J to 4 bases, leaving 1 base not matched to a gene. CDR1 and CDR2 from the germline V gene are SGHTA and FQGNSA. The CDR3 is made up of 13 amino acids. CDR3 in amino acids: CASSSGQGNTIYF. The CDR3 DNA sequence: TGTGCCAGCAGCTCGGGACAGGGAAACACCATATATTTT.

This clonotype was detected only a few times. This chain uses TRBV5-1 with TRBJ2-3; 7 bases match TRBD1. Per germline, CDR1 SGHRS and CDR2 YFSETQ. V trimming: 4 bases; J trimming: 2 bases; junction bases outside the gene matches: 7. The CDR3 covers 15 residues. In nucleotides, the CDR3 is TGCGCCAGCAGCACAAACAGGGGTTACACAGATACGCAGTATTTT. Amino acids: CASSTNRGYTDTQYF.

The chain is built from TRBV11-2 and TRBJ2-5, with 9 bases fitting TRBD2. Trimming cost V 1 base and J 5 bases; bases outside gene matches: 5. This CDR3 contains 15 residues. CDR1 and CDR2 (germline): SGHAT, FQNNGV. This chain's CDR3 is CASSLAVAGGETQYF. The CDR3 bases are TGTGCCAGCAGCTTAGCGGTGGCGGGGGGGGAGACCCAGTACTTC.

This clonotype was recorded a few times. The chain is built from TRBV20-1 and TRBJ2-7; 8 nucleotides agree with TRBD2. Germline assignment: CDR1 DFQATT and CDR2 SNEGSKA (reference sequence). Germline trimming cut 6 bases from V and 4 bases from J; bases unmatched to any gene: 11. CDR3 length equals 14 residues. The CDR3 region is CSARGGGTIYEQYV. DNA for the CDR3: TGCAGTGCCCGGGGGGGGGGCACCATTTACGAGCAGTACGTC.

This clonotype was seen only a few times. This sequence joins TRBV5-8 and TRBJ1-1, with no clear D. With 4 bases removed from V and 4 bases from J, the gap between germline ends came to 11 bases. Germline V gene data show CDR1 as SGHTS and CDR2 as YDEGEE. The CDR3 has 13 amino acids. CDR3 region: CASSLRRRTEAFF. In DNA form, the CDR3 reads TGTGCCAGCAGCCTTAGGAGGCGCACTGAAGCTTTCTTT.

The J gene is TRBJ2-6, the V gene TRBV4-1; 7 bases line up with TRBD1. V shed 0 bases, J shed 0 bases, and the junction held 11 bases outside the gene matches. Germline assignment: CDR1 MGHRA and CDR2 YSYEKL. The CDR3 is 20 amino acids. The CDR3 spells CASSQEGYRGLSSGANVLTF. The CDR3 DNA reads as TGCGCCAGCAGCCAAGAGGGTTACAGGGGATTAAGCTCTGGGGCCAACGTCCTGACTTTC.

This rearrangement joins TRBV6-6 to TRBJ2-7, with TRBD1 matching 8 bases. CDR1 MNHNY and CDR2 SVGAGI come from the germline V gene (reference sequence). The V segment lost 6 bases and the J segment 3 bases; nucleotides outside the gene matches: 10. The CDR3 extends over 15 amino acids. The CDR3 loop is CASSSPGQANYEQYF. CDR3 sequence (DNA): TGTGCCAGCAGCTCACCGGGACAGGCAAACTACGAGCAGTACTTC.

CDR3 region: CASNSAGTGNSPLHF. As DNA, the CDR3 is TGTGCCAGCAACTCAGCGGGGACAGGGAATTCACCCCTCCACTTT. The rearrangement uses TRBV6-2 or TRBV6-3 and TRBJ1-6; 9 bases match TRBD1. The CDR3 spans 15 residues. V dropped 7 bases and J dropped 7; count of bases not matched to a gene: 8. Germline assignment: CDR1 MNHEY and CDR2 SVGEGT.

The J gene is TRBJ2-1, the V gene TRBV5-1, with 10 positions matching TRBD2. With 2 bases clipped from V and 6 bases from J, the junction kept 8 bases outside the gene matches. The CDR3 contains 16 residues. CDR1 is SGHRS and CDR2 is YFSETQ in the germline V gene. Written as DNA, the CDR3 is TGCGCCAGCAGCTTCCCCCTAGCGGGGGTCAGCAATGAGCAGTTCTTC. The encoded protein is CASSFPLAGVSNEQFF. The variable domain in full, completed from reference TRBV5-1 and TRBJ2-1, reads KAGVTQTPRYLIKTRGQQVTLSCSPISGHRSVSWYQQTPGQGLQFLFEYFSETQRNKGNFPGRFSGRQFSNSRSEMNVSTLELGDSALYLCASSFPLAGVSNEQFFGPGTRLTVL.

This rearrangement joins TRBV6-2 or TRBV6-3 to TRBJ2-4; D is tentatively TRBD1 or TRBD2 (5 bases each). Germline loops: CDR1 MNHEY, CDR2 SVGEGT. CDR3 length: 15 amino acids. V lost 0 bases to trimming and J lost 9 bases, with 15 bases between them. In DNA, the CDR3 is TGTGCCAGCAGTTACTCGGGGACCCAAAGGGGCATTCAGTACTTC. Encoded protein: CASSYSGTQRGIQYF.

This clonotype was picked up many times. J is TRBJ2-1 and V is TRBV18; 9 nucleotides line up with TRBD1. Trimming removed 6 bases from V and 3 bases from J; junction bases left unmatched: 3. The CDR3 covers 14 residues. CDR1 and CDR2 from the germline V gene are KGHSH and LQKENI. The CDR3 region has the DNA TGTGCCAGCTCGCGGGACAGGGTCTACAATGAGCAGTTCTTC. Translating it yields CASSRDRVYNEQFF. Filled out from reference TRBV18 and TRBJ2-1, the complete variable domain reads NAGVMQNPRHLVRRRGQEARLRCSPMKGHSHVYWYRQLPEEGLKFMVYLQKENIIDESGMPKERFSAEFPKEGPSILRIQQVVRGDSAAYFCASSRDRVYNEQFFGPGTRLTVL.

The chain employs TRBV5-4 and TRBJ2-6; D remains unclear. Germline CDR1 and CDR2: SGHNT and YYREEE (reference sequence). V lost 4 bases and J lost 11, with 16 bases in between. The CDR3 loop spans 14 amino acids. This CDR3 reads CASSLRTAEDVLTF. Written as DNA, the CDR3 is TGTGCCAGCAGCCTCAGGACGGCTGAGGACGTCCTGACTTTC.

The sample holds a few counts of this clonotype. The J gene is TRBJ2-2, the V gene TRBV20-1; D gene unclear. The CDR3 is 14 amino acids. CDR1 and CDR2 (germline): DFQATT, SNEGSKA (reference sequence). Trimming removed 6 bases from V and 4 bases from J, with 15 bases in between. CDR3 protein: CSARSESGTGELFF. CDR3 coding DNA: TGCAGTGCCAGGAGTGAGTCGGGCACCGGGGAGCTGTTTTTT.

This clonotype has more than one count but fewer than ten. The CDR3 protein is CASRRTNSPLHF. CDR3 nucleotides: TGTGCCAGCAGGCGTACAAATTCACCCCTCCACTTT. The chain carries TRBV7-3 and TRBJ1-6; D unresolved. The germline CDR1 and CDR2 sequences are SGHTA and FQGTGA. CDR3 length: 12 residues. V dropped 6 bases and J dropped 7 bases, with 7 bases sitting between them.

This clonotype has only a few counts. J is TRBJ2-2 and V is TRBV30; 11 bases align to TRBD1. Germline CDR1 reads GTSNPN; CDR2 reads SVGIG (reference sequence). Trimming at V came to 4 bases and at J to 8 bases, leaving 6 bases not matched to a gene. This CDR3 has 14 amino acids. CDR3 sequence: CAWNRDRGLGELFF. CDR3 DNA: TGTGCCTGGAACCGGGACAGGGGGTTAGGGGAGCTGTTTTTT.

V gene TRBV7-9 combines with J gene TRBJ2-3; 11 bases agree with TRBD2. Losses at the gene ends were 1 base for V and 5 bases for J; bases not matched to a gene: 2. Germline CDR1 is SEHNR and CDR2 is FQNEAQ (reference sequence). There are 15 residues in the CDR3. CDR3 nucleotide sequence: TGTGCCAGCAGCTTAGAGGGACTAGCGGTAGATACGCAGTATTTT. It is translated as CASSLEGLAVDTQYF.